The clone carrying this T cell receptor beta chain has a single count. These data come from a study of blood T cell repertoires in COVID-19. The method was immunoSEQ multiplex PCR; TCRdb's version includes in-frame clones alone and lacks a portion of them. The sample lists hundreds of thousands of clones, about 88% occurring once. Sequencing input: peripheral blood. The TCR was taken from a woman aged 40 to 49 who had recovered from COVID-19.

The CDR3 reads CASSATSGTYNEQFF. The CDR3 DNA is TGTGCCAGCAGTGCGACTAGCGGTACCTACAATGAGCAGTTCTTC. This chain joins TRBV2 and TRBJ2-1; 9 nucleotides agree with TRBD2. Per germline, CDR1 SNHLY and CDR2 FYNNEI. V lost 4 bases, J lost 2 bases, and 3 bases stayed unmatched. The CDR3 has 15 amino acids.